A single sample is the source of the 22 T cell receptor beta chains below, sequenced in a study of cytomegalovirus exposure and HLA in healthy donors. The data were produced by immunoSEQ multiplex PCR, yet TCRdb's version contains in-frame clones alone and is incomplete. Of some 50,000 clones listed, about 93% are singletons. Sequencing was carried out using PBMCs. The source of these receptors is a young woman in good health and CMV-seropositive.

The chain uses TRBV19 and TRBJ2-3, with TRBD2 matching 8 bases. Germline V gene sequence: CDR1 LNHDA, CDR2 SQIVND (reference sequence). The trim removed 5 bases at V and 4 bases at J, leaving 11 bases unmatched. The CDR3 is 16 residues long. Here the CDR3 reads CASSSTSGSWADTQYF. CDR3 coding DNA: TGTGCCAGTAGTTCCACTAGCGGATCCTGGGCAGATACGCAGTATTTT.

Regarding this clone: One end of the junction fails to match germline, which may point to a read error. The V and J genes are TRBV6-4 and TRBJ2-1; D might be TRBD2 (6 bases). The CDR3 runs to 15 residues. Germline V gene lookup returns CDR1 MRHNA and CDR2 SNTAGT. The CDR3 DNA sequence: TGTGTCAGCAGTGACTCGACCCAGGGCGGGGATGAGCAGTTCTTC. Translated, it gives CVSSDSTQGGDEQFF.

V and J are TRBV7-9 and TRBJ2-5; TRBD1 matches at 9 bases. The CDR3 contains 14 residues. V was pared by 2 bases and J by 5 bases, with 3 bases of the junction left unmatched. Germline V gene sequence: CDR1 SEHNR, CDR2 FQNEAQ (reference sequence). CDR3 coding DNA: TGTGCCAGCAGCTTATCAACAGGGGGCGAGACCCAGTACTTC. Protein sequence: CASSLSTGGETQYF.

CDR3 nucleotide sequence: TGCGCCAGCAGCTTAAGGGGTGTGAGCACAGATACGCAGTATTTT. Its translation: CASSLRGVSTDTQYF. The chain carries TRBV5-1 and TRBJ2-3, with D perhaps TRBD1 (5 bases). Per germline, CDR1 SGHRS and CDR2 YFSETQ. V lost 2 bases, J lost 0 bases, and 10 bases lay in between. The CDR3 is 15 residues long.

This clone was detected only once. This chain links TRBV19 with TRBJ2-1; 11 bases are shared with TRBD2. The germline V gene has CDR1 LNHDA and CDR2 SQIVND (reference sequence). This CDR3 comprises 16 residues. V was clipped by 1 base and J by 8 bases; unmatched bases: 7. For the CDR3, the DNA is TGTGCCAGTAGTATAGTTCTAGCGGGAGGTGCGTATGAGCAGTTCTTC. Its translation is CASSIVLAGGAYEQFF.

The chain employs TRBV7-9 and TRBJ2-1; D is perhaps TRBD2 (6 bases). The CDR3 sequence is 14 residues long. Germline V gives CDR1 SEHNR, CDR2 FQNEAQ (reference sequence). V lost 5 bases to trimming and J lost 5 bases, with 13 bases between them. CDR3 nucleotides: TGTGCCAGCAGCGGGGGACTGGGGAACAATGAGCAGTTCTTC. Translation: CASSGGLGNNEQFF.

The chain carries TRBV14 and TRBJ1-1; the match to TRBD1 covers 7 bases. CDR1 and CDR2 (germline): SGHDN, FVKESK. The CDR3 spans 12 residues. The junction had 3 bases not matched to a gene; V was cut back by 4 bases and J by 7 bases. The CDR3 loop reads CASSLGTVEAFF. The DNA of the CDR3 is TGTGCCAGCAGCCTGGGGACAGTTGAAGCTTTCTTT.

V gene TRBV19 combines with J gene TRBJ1-5; TRBD1 might be the D (6 bases). The CDR3 loop spans 13 amino acids. Trimming removed 5 bases from V and 4 bases from J, with 9 bases in between. Germline CDR1 is LNHDA and CDR2 is SQIVND (reference sequence). The CDR3 protein is CASSSGANQPQHF. For the CDR3, the DNA is TGTGCCAGTAGTTCAGGGGCTAATCAGCCCCAGCATTTT.

The genes are TRBV19 and TRBJ2-1; 10 nucleotides match TRBD2. The CDR3 has 19 residues. Germline CDR1 reads LNHDA; CDR2 reads SQIVND (reference sequence). V lost 0 bases, J lost 0 bases, and 8 bases stayed unmatched. The CDR3 region is CASSIELAGALSSYNEQFF. CDR3 nucleotide sequence: TGTGCCAGTAGTATAGAGCTAGCGGGAGCCCTGAGCTCCTACAATGAGCAGTTCTTC.

The chain combines TRBV4-1 with TRBJ2-1, with 9 bases aligning to TRBD2. Germline V gene data show CDR1 as MGHRA and CDR2 as YSYEKL. The CDR3 extends over 16 amino acids. J lost 0 bases, V lost 0 bases, and 0 bases had no gene match. This chain's CDR3 is CASSQEAGGSYNEQFF. In DNA, the CDR3 is TGCGCCAGCAGCCAAGAAGCGGGGGGCTCCTACAATGAGCAGTTCTTC.

The genes are TRBV7-2 and TRBJ2-3, with 13 bases aligning to TRBD2. Trimming at V came to 8 bases and at J to 3 bases, leaving 17 bases not matched to a gene. Germline V CDR1 and CDR2: SGHTA, FQGNSA. The CDR3 has 19 amino acids. CDR3 sequence (DNA): TGTGCCAGCGGGCCGGGACTAGCGGGACAACAATATGCTACAGATACGCAGTATTTT. Translation: CASGPGLAGQQYATDTQYF.

The chain uses TRBV5-4 and TRBJ2-3; TRBD2 might be the D (5 bases). The germline CDR1 and CDR2 sequences are SGHNT and YYREEE (reference sequence). The V gene lost 4 bases and the J gene lost 0 bases, with 18 bases spanning the gap. The CDR3 runs 17 residues. CDR3 residues: CASSPAFETGSTDTQYF. In nucleotides, the CDR3 is TGTGCCAGCAGCCCCGCTTTTGAGACGGGGAGCACAGATACGCAGTATTTT.

The chain carries TRBV10-3 and TRBJ2-2; D is perhaps TRBD1 (6 bases). The V end lost 10 bases, the J end lost 6 bases, and 18 bases lay between the germline ends. Germline-derived CDR1 and CDR2 are ENHRY and SYGVKD. This CDR3 comprises 14 residues. This CDR3 is CATSRGVDAGELFF. In DNA form, the CDR3 reads TGTGCCACCTCCAGGGGAGTGGACGCCGGGGAGCTGTTTTTT.

This chain links TRBV6-1 with TRBJ2-4; TRBD1 might be the D (5 bases). The germline V and J ends were trimmed by 3 bases and 9 bases, with 12 bases remaining between them. Germline V gene lookup returns CDR1 MNHNS and CDR2 SASEGT. The CDR3 covers 13 residues. The CDR3 is CASSEQNGAIQYF. In nucleotides, the CDR3 is TGTGCCAGCAGTGAGCAGAATGGGGCCATTCAGTACTTC.

The chain recombines TRBV5-6 with TRBJ1-3; weak D call: TRBD1 (5 bases). Germline V gene data show CDR1 as SGHDT and CDR2 as YYEEEE. CDR3 length: 15 residues. V gave up 5 bases and J gave up 4 bases, with 16 bases separating them. The CDR3 coding sequence is TGTGCCAGCAGGACCGCGGGGGGATTAGGAAACACCATATATTTT. The encoded protein is CASRTAGGLGNTIYF.

V is TRBV9 and J is TRBJ2-2; D may be TRBD2 (5 bases). Deletions cut 4 bases from V and 0 bases from J, with 22 bases between. Germline CDR1 and CDR2: SGDLS and YYNGEE. The CDR3 runs 19 residues. The CDR3 loop is CASSSHPDEGTANTGELFF. The CDR3, as DNA: TGTGCCAGCAGCTCCCACCCAGACGAGGGAACGGCGAACACCGGGGAGCTGTTTTTT.

The CDR3 here is CASSRGRGTYEQYF. As DNA, the CDR3 is TGTGCCAGCAGCCGGGGGAGAGGGACCTACGAGCAGTACTTC. This chain uses TRBV6-5 with TRBJ2-7; weak D call: TRBD2 (6 bases). CDR1 MNHEY and CDR2 SVGAGI come from the germline V gene. Trimming stripped 6 bases from V and 2 bases from J, with 14 bases between. CDR3 length: 14 amino acids.

The chain uses TRBV27 and TRBJ2-2, with 7 bases fitting TRBD1. J gave up 6 bases and V 4 bases, and 5 bases lay outside the gene matches. Looked up from germline, CDR1 is MNHEY and CDR2 is SMNVEV (reference sequence). The CDR3 spans 14 residues. The CDR3 region has the DNA TGTGCCAGCAGTTCGGGACAGCTAGCCGGGGAGCTGTTTTTT. It codes for CASSSGQLAGELFF.

The chain couples TRBV4-1 to TRBJ1-4; D gene uncertain. The germline V and J ends were trimmed by 5 bases and 6 bases, with 13 bases remaining between them. The germline gives CDR1 MGHRA, CDR2 YSYEKL. The CDR3 contains 14 residues. For the CDR3, the DNA is TGCGCCAGCAGCGATATCCTTCGGGATGAAAAACTGTTTTTT. Residues: CASSDILRDEKLFF.

This clone is a singleton in its sample. The V and J genes are TRBV28 and TRBJ2-1; D uncertain. The V gene's germline CDR1 is MDHEN and CDR2 SYDVKM. The CDR3 has 13 amino acids. V shed 6 bases and J shed 10 bases, with 16 bases lying between them. The CDR3 is CASSTLRYLEQFF. The CDR3 nucleotides are TGTGCCAGCAGCACCCTCCGGTACTTGGAGCAGTTCTTC.

The gene calls are TRBV7-3 and TRBJ2-1, with 9 bases that match TRBD2. With 5 bases clipped from V and 7 bases from J, the junction kept 12 bases outside the gene matches. The CDR3 covers 16 residues. CDR1 and CDR2 from the germline V gene are SGHTA and FQGTGA. CDR3 coding DNA: TGTGCCAGCAGCGGTATAGCGGGAGTGGGGGGGAATGAGCAGTTCTTC. This translates into CASSGIAGVGGNEQFF.

This clone was recorded only once. The chain recombines TRBV4-2 with TRBJ2-1; 16 nucleotides align to TRBD2. This CDR3 has 18 residues. V lost 1 base to trimming and J lost 8 bases; unmatched junction nucleotides: 8. Per germline, CDR1 LGHNA and CDR2 YNFKEQ. CDR3 nucleotides: TGTGCCAGCAGCCAAGGGGAGGGACTAGCGGGAGGGCCCGATGAGCAGTTCTTC. It translates to CASSQGEGLAGGPDEQFF.